This T cell receptor (beta chain) was obtained from a study of blood T cell repertoires in COVID-19. Two negative PCRs, clearance, or symptom resolution had been documented for recovered Cohort 3 donors. This clone has only one observation. The authors' processing: Reference gene primer amplification yielded estimated nucleated cell counts. TCRdb's table, derived via immunoSEQ multiplex PCR, lists solely in-frame clones and lacks some. V, J and clone size are taken as reported in that table, and D and trimming were inferred from the DNA itself. The sample lists about 400,000 clones, roughly 89% occurring once. The receptor comes from a woman aged 25 to 45 who had recovered from COVID-19. Sequencing was carried out using PBMCs or T cells enriched from blood (not recorded which).

CDR3 sequence reads: CASSPLQGGVNTEAFF. For the CDR3, the DNA is TGTGCCAGCAGCCCCCTACAGGGGGGTGTGAACACTGAAGCTTTCTTT. This chain links TRBV9 with TRBJ1-1; TRBD1 aligns across 8 bases. This CDR3 comprises 16 residues. V shed 4 bases and J 0 bases; nucleotides not matched to a gene: 8. In germline, CDR1 is SGDLS, CDR2 YYNGEE.